The clone carrying this TCR beta chain came up once. The antigen remains undetermined. This entry comes from a study of brain T cells in children with intractable seizures. Study-wide findings and caveats: HCMV serostatus was not known, and viral specificity came from CDR3 similarity only. Pre- and post-surgery blood differed in depth, so pre-surgery absences may be undersampling.

Described time point: blood from clinic visit 5 months post-surgery; TSC patient then seizure free. Surgery cases with the highest brain T cell transcript signatures were chosen for sequencing. Generated by immunoSEQ multiplex PCR, the TCRdb table keeps only in-frame clones and is missing some. The sample carries 300,000 to 400,000 clones, roughly 92% recorded once. Per germline, CDR1 MNHEY and CDR2 SVGAGI. The CDR3 extends over 13 amino acids. Trimming cost V 6 bases and J 1 base, with 7 bases left between them. This material consisted of peripheral blood, taken about 5 months after surgery. The source is a boy younger than two with tuberous sclerosis and intractable seizures. The rearrangement joins TRBV6-5 to TRBJ1-3; D not resolved. The CDR3, as DNA: TGTGCCAGCAGGGAGTCTTCTGGAAACACCATATATTTT. The encoded protein is CASRESSGNTIYF.